This TCR beta chain emerged from a study of blood T cell repertoires in COVID-19. Study information: Acute and convalescent COVID-19 samples came from the United States, Italy and Spain. Sources were T cells, B-cell-depleted T cells, or PBMCs; the material itself was cDNA or gDNA.

Trimming took 3 bases from V and 4 from J; bases not matched to a gene: 4. The CDR3 spans 14 residues. Germline V CDR1 and CDR2: LNHDA, SQIVND (reference sequence). In the original workflow: Scientists estimated how many nucleated cells there were by amplifying reference gene primers. TCRdb's copy holds only in-frame clones and misses some; the assay was immunoSEQ multiplex PCR. The V and J calls and the clone size are those of that table, but D and trimming were determined from the DNA. This table has 50,000 or so clones, nearly 85% appearing once. The gene calls are TRBV19 and TRBJ1-1; 8 bases are shared with TRBD1. The receptor's source is a middle-aged man with acute or convalescent COVID-19. The source material was peripheral blood. CDR3 region: CASSIGQGSTEAFF. The CDR3 DNA follows: TGTGCCAGTAGTATCGGACAGGGAAGCACTGAAGCTTTCTTT.